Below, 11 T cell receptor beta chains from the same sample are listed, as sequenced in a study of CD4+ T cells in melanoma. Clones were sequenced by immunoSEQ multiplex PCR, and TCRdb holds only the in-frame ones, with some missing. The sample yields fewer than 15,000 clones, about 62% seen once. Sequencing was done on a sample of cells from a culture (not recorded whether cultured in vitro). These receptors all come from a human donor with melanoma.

The CDR3 DNA follows: TGTGCCAGCAGCCGCTCCGGAGGAAATAATGAAAAACTGTTTTTT. Translation: CASSRSGGNNEKLFF. The V call is TRBV5-4, the J call TRBJ1-4; D is undetermined. CDR3 length equals 15 residues. The V gene's germline CDR1 is SGHNT and CDR2 YYREEE (reference sequence). V was cut by 4 bases and J by 4 bases, with 14 bases left in between.

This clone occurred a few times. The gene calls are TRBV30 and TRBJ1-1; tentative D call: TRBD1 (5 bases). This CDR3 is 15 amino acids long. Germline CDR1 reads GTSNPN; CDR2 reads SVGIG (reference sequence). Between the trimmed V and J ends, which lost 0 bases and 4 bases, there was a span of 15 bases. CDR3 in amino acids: CAWSVRDGRLTEAFF. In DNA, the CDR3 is TGTGCCTGGAGTGTCCGGGACGGGAGGCTCACTGAAGCTTTCTTT. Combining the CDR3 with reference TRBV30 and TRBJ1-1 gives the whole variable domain SQTIHQWPATLVQPVGSPLSLECTVEGTSNPNLYWYRQAAGRGLQLLFYSVGIGQISSEVPQNLSASRPQDRQFILSSKKLLLSDSGFYLCAWSVRDGRLTEAFFGQGTRLTVV.

DNA of the CDR3: TGCGCCAGCAGCTTGGATTCGGCGAACACTGAAGCTTTCTTT. Residues: CASSLDSANTEAFF. The chain couples TRBV5-1 to TRBJ1-1; no clear D gene. Trimming pared 0 bases from V and 1 base from J, leaving 7 bases between. The CDR3 loop spans 14 amino acids. Germline values: CDR1 SGHRS, CDR2 YFSETQ.

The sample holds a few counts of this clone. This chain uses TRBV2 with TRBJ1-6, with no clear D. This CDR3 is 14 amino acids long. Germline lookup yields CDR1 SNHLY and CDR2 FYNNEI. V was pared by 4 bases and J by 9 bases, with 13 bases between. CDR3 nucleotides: TGTGCCAGCAGTGTGGGGTATCCCCTTTCACCCCTCCACTTT. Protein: CASSVGYPLSPLHF.

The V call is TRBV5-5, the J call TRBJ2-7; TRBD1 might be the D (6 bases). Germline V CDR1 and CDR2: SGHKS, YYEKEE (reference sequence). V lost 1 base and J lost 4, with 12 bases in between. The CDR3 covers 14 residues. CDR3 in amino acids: CASSLSGGGYEQYF. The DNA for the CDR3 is TGTGCCAGCAGCTTGAGTGGGGGCGGTTACGAGCAGTACTTC.

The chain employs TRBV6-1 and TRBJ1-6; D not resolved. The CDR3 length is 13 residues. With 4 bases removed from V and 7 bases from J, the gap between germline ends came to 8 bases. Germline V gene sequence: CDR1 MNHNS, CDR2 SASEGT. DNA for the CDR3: TGTGCCAGCAGTGCTCGGGGAAATTCACCCCTCCACTTT. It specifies CASSARGNSPLHF.

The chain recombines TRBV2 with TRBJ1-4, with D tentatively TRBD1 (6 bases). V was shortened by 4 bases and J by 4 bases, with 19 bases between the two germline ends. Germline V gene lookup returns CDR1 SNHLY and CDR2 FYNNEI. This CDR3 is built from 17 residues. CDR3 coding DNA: TGTGCCAGCAGTGCCCCGGCAGGGAGGGGGATTAATGAAAAACTGTTTTTT. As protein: CASSAPAGRGINEKLFF.

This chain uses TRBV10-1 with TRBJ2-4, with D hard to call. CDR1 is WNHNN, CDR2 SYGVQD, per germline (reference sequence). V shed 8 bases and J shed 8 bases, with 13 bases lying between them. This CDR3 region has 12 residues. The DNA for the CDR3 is TGCGCCAGCTCCGACGGGTTTGACATTCAGTACTTC. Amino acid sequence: CASSDGFDIQYF.

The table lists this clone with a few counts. The CDR3 is CANQPPGQRNYGYTF. CDR3 bases: TGTGCCAACCAGCCACCGGGACAGAGAAACTATGGCTACACCTTC. The rearrangement links TRBV6-1 to TRBJ1-2; 7 bases fit TRBD1. CDR1 is MNHNS, CDR2 SASEGT, per germline. This CDR3 is built from 15 residues. J gave up 2 bases and V 10 bases, and 13 bases lay outside the gene matches.

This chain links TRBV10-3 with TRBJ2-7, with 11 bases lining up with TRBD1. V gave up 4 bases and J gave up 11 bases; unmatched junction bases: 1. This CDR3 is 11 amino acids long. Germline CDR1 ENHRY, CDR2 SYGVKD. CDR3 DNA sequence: TGTGCCATCAGTGGGGGACAGGGGGAGTACTTC. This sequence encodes CAISGGQGEYF.

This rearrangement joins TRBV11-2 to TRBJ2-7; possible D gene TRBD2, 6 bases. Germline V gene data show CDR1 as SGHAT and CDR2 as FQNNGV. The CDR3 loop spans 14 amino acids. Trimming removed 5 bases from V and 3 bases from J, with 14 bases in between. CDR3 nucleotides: TGTGCCAGCAGCCGGGGGTCGGATTTCTACGAGCAGTACTTC. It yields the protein CASSRGSDFYEQYF. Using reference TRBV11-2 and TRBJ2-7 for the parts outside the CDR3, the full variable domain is EAGVAQSPRYKIIEKRQSVAFWCNPISGHATLYWYQQILGQGPKLLIQFQNNGVVDDSQLPKDRFSAERLKGVDSTLKIQPAKLEDSAVYLCASSRGSDFYEQYFGPGTRLTVT.